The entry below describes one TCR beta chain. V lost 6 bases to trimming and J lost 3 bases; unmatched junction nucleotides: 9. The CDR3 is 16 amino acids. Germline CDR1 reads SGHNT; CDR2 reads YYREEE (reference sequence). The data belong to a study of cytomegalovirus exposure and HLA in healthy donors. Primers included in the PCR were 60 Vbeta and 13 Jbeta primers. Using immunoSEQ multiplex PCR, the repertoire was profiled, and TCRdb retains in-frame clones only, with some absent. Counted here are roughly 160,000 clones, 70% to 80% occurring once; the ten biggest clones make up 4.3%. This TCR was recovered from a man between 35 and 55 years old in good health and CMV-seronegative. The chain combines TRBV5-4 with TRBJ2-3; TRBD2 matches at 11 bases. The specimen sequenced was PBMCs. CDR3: CASTSTTSGNTDTQYF. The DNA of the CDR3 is TGTGCCAGCACTTCCACGACTAGCGGGAATACAGATACGCAGTATTTT.